This TCR beta chain came from a study of T cell repertoires in cytomegalovirus infection. Study results and caveats: Identification of carriers of CMV plus the relevant HLA was achieved through cumulative public TCR beta family frequency.

The CDR3 contains 15 residues. V dropped 4 bases and J dropped 0 bases, with 13 bases sitting between them. Germline values: CDR1 SQVTM, CDR2 ANQGSEA. This clonotype was picked up many times. Its antigen remains unidentified. TCRdb reanalysed the reads using MiXCR and keeps one entry per CDR3 protein. In the table there are some 400,000 distinct CDR3 sequences, 15% to 20% of which are singletons. Specimen: PBMCs. The genes are TRBV29-1 and TRBJ2-1; D may be TRBD2 (6 bases). The sequence derives from a human donor in good health (CMV status not recorded). Some clones in this sample may be carry-over from other donors' samples. CDR3 sequence reads: CSVGVVRGSYNEQFF. DNA of the CDR3: TGCAGCGTTGGTGTGGTGCGGGGCTCCTACAATGAGCAGTTCTTC.